This TCR beta chain was observed in a study of a mutant IDH1 vaccine in newly diagnosed glioma. Across the study: Earlier therapy was either radiotherapy, temozolomide, or both, and most got both.

The time point: baseline, week 1 (first vaccination visit). Treatment indicated: pre-vaccination baseline after standard-of-care therapy. Donors had new WHO grade 3 or 4 IDH1-mutant, ATRX-lost astrocytomas. Clones were read by immunoSEQ multiplex PCR, and TCRdb kept only the in-frame ones, dropping some. The table has under 65,000 clones, approximately 80% seen once. Concerning this clone: As yet, its antigen is unknown.

Study-level findings and limits: Vaccination induced immune responses in 93.3% of patients.

Trimming shortened V by 8 bases and J by 7 bases, and 20 bases separated the two germline ends. CDR1 and CDR2 from the germline V gene are MDHEN and SYDVKM. This CDR3 contains 14 residues. This sample comprised PBMCs, obtained from a glioma patient treated with radiotherapy, temozolomide or both. The chain uses TRBV28 and TRBJ1-1; no reliable D call. This receptor was taken from a young man with glioma. CDR3 loop: CASPEKPLSSEAFF. The CDR3 nucleotides are TGTGCCAGCCCGGAAAAACCGCTTTCGAGTGAAGCTTTCTTT.